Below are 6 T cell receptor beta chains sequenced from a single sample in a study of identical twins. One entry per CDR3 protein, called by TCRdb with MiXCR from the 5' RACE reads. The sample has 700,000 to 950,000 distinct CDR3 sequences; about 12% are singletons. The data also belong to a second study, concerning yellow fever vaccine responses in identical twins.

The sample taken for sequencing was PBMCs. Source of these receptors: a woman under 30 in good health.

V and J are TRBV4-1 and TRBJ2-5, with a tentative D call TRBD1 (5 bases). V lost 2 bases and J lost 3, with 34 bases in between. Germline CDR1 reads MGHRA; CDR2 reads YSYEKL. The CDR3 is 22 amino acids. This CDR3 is CASSQRAKGQGLYRAFEETQYF. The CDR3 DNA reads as TGCGCCAGCAGCCAAAGGGCCAAGGGGCAGGGCCTTTATCGAGCCTTTGAAGAGACCCAGTACTTC.

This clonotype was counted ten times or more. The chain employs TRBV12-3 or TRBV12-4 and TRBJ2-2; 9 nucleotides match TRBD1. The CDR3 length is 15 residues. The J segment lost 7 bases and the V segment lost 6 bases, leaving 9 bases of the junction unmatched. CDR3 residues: CASRGPGTGIGELFF. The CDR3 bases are TGTGCCAGCAGAGGTCCCGGGACAGGGATCGGGGAGCTGTTTTTT.

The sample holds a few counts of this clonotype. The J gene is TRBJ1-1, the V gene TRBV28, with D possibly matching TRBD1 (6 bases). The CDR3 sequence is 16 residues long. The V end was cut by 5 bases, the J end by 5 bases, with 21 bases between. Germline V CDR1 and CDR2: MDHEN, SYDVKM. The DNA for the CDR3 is TGTGCCAGCAGTCCATGGGGGATAGGGGGGAATACTGAAGCTTTCTTT. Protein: CASSPWGIGGNTEAFF. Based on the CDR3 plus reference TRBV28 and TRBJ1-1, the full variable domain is DVKVTQSSRYLVKRTGEKVFLECVQDMDHENMFWYRQDPGLGLRLIYFSYDVKMKEKGDIPEGYSVSREKKERFSLILESASTNQTSMYLCASSPWGIGGNTEAFFGQGTRLTVV.

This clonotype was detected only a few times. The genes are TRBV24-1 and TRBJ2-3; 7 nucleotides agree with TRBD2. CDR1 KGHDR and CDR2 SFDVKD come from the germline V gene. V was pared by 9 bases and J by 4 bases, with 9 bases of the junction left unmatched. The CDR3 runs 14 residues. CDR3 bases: TGTGCCACCTCTCGGGGAGGGGTGGCAGATACGCAGTATTTT. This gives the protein CATSRGGVADTQYF.

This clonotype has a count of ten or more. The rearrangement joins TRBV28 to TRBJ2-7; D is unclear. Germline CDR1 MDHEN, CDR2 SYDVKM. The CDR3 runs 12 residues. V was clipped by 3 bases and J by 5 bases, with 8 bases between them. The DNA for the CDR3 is TGTGCCAGCAGTTTTCTAGGACACGAGCAGTACTTC. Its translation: CASSFLGHEQYF.

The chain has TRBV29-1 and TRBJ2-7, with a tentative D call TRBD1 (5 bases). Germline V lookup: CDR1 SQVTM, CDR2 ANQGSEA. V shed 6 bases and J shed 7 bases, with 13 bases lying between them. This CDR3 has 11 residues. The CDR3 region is CSVVAGIEQYV. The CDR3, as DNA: TGCAGCGTCGTAGCAGGGATTGAGCAGTACGTC.